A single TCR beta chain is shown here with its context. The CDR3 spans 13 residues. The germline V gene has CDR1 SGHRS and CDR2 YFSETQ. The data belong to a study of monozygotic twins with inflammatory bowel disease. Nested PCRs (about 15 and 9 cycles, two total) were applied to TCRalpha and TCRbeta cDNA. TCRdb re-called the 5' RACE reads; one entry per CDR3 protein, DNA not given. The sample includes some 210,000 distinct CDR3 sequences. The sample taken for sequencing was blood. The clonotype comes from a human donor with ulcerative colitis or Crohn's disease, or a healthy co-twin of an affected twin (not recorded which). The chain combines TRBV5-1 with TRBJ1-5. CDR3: CASSPGTNQPQHF.